This T cell receptor (beta chain) was identified during a study of human T cells and chemical hapten exposure. Each CDR3 protein is one row after TCRdb ran MiXCR on the RACE reads. The table shows 360,000 or so distinct CDR3 sequences, with about 6% occurring only once. J gave up 2 bases and V 5 bases, and 8 bases lay outside the gene matches. Germline CDR1 SEHNR, CDR2 FQNEAQ (reference sequence). The CDR3 spans 16 residues. Study-wide findings and caveats: While controls formed fewer of them, expanded TCRs formed significantly more large CDR3 similarity clusters.

Time point described: patch test 2, 6 weeks after DPC sensitization. As for treatment: therapeutic diphenylcyclopropenone sensitization with weekly scalp DPC. Ahead of each patch test application, blood was drawn. Patients had alopecia, were aged 18 to 70, and were not pregnant. This clonotype showed up many times. The antigen remains unidentified. The specimen was whole blood, collected in connection with sensitization to the hapten diphenylcyclopropenone (DPC). The chain combines TRBV7-9 with TRBJ2-3; 9 nucleotides line up with TRBD1. This receptor was identified in a woman aged 18-30 years with alopecia areata. Some clones in this sample may be carry-over from other donors' samples. CDR3 sequence (DNA): TGTGCCAGCAGCAACCCGGACAGGGGCCTCACAGATACGCAGTATTTT. Its translation is CASSNPDRGLTDTQYF. Combining the CDR3 with reference TRBV7-9 and TRBJ2-3 gives the whole variable domain DTGVSQNPRHKITKRGQNVTFRCDPISEHNRLYWYRQTLGQGPEFLTYFQNEAQLEKSRLLSDRFSAERPKGSFSTLEIQRTEQGDSAMYLCASSNPDRGLTDTQYFGPGTRLTVL.